Detailed here is one TCR beta chain. Its matching antigen is unknown. Here immunoSEQ multiplex PCR was the method, and the copy in TCRdb shows in-frame clones only, minus some. The sample consists of about 48,000 clones, 86% of them appearing once. The data derive from a study of radiotherapy plus CTLA-4 blockade in lung cancer. Study context: Among all patients, approximately 18% showed objective responses, while roughly 28% had disease control. Study-level results: Early blood T cell clone dynamics, with interferon-beta, were reported to best predict response. Radiotherapy was combined with ipilimumab, and tumor-derived TCR clones then expanded in blood.

Focal radiation with ipilimumab CTLA-4 blockade was given to patients with chemo-refractory metastatic non-small-cell lung cancer. The CDR3 runs to 11 residues. Germline CDR1 SQVTM, CDR2 ANQGSEA. V lost 6 bases and J lost 5, with 10 bases in between. This clonotype was obtained from a human donor with non-small cell lung cancer that progressed on radiotherapy plus ipilimumab. Some clones in this sample may be carry-over from other donors' samples. Sequencing used peripheral blood, obtained from a patient treated with radiotherapy plus ipilimumab. J is TRBJ1-2 and V is TRBV29-1; the D gene is possibly TRBD1 (6 bases). The CDR3 reads CSVGGQYGYTF. CDR3 bases: TGCAGCGTAGGAGGACAGTATGGCTACACCTTC. The full variable domain, in which reference TRBV29-1 and TRBJ1-2 provide the parts outside the CDR3, is SAVISQKPSRDICQRGTSLTIQCQVDSQVTMMFWYRQQPGQSLTLIATANQGSEATYESGFVIDKFPISRPNLTFSTLTVSNMSPEDSSIYLCSVGGQYGYTFGSGTRLTVV.